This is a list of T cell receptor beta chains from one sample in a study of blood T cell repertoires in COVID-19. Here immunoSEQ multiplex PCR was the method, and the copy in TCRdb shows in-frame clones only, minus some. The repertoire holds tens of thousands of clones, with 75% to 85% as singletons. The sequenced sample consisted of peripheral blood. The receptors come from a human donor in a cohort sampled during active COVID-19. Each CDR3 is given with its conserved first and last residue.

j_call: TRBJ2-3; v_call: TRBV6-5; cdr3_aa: CASSYPGTDTQYF
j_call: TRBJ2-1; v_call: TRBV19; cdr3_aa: CASSSQRDRNYNEQFF
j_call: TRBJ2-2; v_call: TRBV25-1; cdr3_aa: CASRRQGGGELFF
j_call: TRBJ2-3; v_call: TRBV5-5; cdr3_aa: CASSLGAGGSTGTDTQYF
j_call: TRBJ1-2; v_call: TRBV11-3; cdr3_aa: CASSFDRDYGYTF
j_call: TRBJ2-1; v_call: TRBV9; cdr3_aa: CASSVASGRPNEQFF
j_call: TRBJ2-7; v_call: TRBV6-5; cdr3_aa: CASRDRGPLSYEQYF
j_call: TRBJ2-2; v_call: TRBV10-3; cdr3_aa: CAIGASGTGELFF
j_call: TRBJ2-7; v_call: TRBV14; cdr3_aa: CASSLEYRQERSYEQYF
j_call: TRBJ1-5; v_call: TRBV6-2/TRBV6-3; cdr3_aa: CASSPRNQPQHF
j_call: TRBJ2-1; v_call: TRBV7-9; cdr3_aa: CASSLLAGGNNEQFF
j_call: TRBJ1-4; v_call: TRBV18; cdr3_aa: CASSPYKQGDYEKLFF
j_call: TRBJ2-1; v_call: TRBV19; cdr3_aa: CASSPQGLAGAEQFF
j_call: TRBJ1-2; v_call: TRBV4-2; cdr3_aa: CASSQHSPGTGNGYTF
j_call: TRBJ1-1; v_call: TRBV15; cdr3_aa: CATSRDYTGDHEAFF
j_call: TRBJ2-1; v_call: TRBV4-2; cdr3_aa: CASSHALAGGLNEQFF
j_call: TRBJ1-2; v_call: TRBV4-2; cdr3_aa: CASSQPMDGIYGYTF
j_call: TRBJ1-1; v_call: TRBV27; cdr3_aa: CASSLLAGRMNTEAFF
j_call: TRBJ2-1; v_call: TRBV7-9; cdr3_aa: CASSPHFRDRGHNEQFF
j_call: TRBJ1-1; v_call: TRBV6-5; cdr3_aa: CASTNREGNTEAFF
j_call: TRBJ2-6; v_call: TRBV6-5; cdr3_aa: CASRLSPGANVLTF
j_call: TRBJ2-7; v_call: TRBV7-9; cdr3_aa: CASSWADEQYF
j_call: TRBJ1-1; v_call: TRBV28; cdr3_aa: CASSRGWTEAFF
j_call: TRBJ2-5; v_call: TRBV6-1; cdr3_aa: CASSEEPVPRGETQYF
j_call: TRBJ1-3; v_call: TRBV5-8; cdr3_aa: CASSSTGTSGNTIYF
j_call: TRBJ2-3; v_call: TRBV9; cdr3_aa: CASSVHGTGLVDTQYF
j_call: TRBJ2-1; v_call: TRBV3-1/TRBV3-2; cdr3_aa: CASSLSGSSYNEQFF
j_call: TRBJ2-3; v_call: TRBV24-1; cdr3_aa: CATSEQTGFPTDTQYF
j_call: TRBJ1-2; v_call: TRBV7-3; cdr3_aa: CASSLQGEDDGYTF
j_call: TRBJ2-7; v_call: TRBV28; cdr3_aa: CASSLDRAREQYF
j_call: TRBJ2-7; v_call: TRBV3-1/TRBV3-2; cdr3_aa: CASSFLAADYEQYF
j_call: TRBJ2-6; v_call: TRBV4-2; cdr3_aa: CASSRSPGLAGGTGANVLTF
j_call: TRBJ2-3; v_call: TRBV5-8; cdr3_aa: CASSLVAGGVTDTQYF
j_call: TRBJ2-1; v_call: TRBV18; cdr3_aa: CASSPLAGVDYNEQFF
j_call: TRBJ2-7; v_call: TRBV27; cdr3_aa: CASSAPGTSGIYEQYF
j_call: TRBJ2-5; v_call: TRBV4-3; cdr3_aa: CASSQGAGPTQYF
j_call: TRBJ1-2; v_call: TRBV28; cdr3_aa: CASSGPGGASYGYTF
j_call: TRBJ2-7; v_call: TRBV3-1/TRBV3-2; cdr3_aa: CASGTSYEQYF
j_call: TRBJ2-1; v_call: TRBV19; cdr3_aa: CASSGTSGSSNNEQFF
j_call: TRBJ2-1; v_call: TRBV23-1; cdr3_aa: CASTTSSRFPNEQFF
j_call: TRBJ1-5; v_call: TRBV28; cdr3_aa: CASSFGRGTGGSYSNQPQHF
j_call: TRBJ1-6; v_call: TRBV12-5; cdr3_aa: CASGLQGTSPLHF
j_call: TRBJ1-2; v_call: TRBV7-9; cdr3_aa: CASSLSGGGYGYTF
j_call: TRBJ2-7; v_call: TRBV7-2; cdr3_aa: CASSSDYLSSYEQYF
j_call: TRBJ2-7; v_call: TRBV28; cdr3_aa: CASTGRTYEQYF